One sample yielded the 13 T cell receptor beta chains listed below, sequenced in a study of T cells expressing NK-cell markers. For each CDR3 protein, TCRdb gives one entry from its re-call of the 5' RACE reads, without DNA. The sample has about 370,000 distinct CDR3 sequences, and its top ten clones hold around 10%. Sequencing was done on a sample of blood T cells: a sorted CD56 or NKG2C T cell subset, CD4+ or CD8+ T cells, or bulk PBMC T cells (not recorded which). The receptors originated from a woman aged 45-65 years in good health.

This chain uses TRBV6-5 with TRBJ2-7; TCRdb lists TRBD2, though no DNA is available to test this call. Germline V gene sequence: CDR1 MNHEY, CDR2 SVGAGI. This CDR3 has 16 amino acids. This chain's CDR3 is CASTPRGLAGLYEQYF.

The chain joins TRBV11-3 to TRBJ2-5; absent DNA, TCRdb's TRBD1 call cannot be checked. The CDR3 is made up of 13 amino acids. Germline V lookup: CDR1 SGHNT, CDR2 YENEEA. The CDR3 region is CASSSPRTETQYF.

The chain couples TRBV12-3 or TRBV12-4 to TRBJ2-1; TCRdb designates TRBD2, a call that cannot be tested without DNA. The CDR3 is 16 residues long. The CDR3 is CASSGRLAGGYNEQFF.

The CDR3 sequence is CSARDPYGRVDTQYF. The chain links TRBV20-1 to TRBJ2-3. The CDR3 has 15 residues. Germline V gene lookup returns CDR1 DFQATT and CDR2 SNEGSKA (reference sequence).

The chain employs TRBV25-1 and TRBJ2-5; lacking DNA, the TRBD2 call made by TCRdb goes unchecked. CDR3 length: 15 residues. CDR1 and CDR2 (germline): MGHDK, SYGVNS. The CDR3 sequence: CASSEPGQRQETQYF.

The chain has TRBV18 and TRBJ2-1; TCRdb designates TRBD2, a call that cannot be tested without DNA. The CDR3 is 14 amino acids. CDR1 KGHSH and CDR2 LQKENI come from the germline V gene. CDR3: CASSRTDFYGEQFF.

The chain is built from TRBV9 and TRBJ1-5. There are 13 residues in the CDR3. CDR1 is SGDLS, CDR2 YYNGEE, per germline. The CDR3 sequence: CASSGAPNQPQHF.

The chain combines TRBV5-1 with TRBJ2-4; TCRdb names TRBD2, which stays unverified in the absence of DNA. The CDR3 totals 18 residues. Germline V gene sequence: CDR1 SGHRS, CDR2 YFSETQ. The CDR3 reads CASSLGALRGLAKNIQYF.

The CDR3 sequence is CASSLYGGSSYNEQFF. This chain joins TRBV7-7 and TRBJ2-1. The CDR3 contains 16 residues. Germline V gene sequence: CDR1 SSHAT, CDR2 FNYEAQ (reference sequence).

The V call is TRBV2, the J call TRBJ2-1; TCRdb returns TRBD1, unconfirmable since there is no DNA. The CDR3 has 16 amino acids. The germline V gene has CDR1 SNHLY and CDR2 FYNNEI. CDR3 amino acids: CASEGEDQGNYNEQFF.

CDR3 amino acids: CASSSLAGDATDTQYF. The chain links TRBV19 to TRBJ2-3; TCRdb outputs TRBD2, but without DNA this stays unchecked. The V gene's germline CDR1 is LNHDA and CDR2 SQIVND (reference sequence). CDR3 length: 16 residues.

The chain recombines TRBV5-1 with TRBJ2-7. Germline V gene lookup returns CDR1 SGHRS and CDR2 YFSETQ. The CDR3 covers 12 residues. CDR3 sequence reads: CASSADSYEQYF.

This chain connects TRBV3-1 to TRBJ1-1; TCRdb calls TRBD1, which cannot be checked without DNA. This CDR3 has 15 residues. From germline, CDR1 is LGHDT and CDR2 YNNKEL (reference sequence). This CDR3 is CASSRIRGPIAEAFF.